This T cell receptor (beta chain) originates from a study of T cell responses to AZD1222 COVID-19 vaccine. Data came from immunoSEQ multiplex PCR; TCRdb stores just in-frame clones and leaves some out. The sample lists 100,000 to 150,000 clones, about 90% occurring once. Points from the study as a whole: The number of AZD1222 recipients seropositive at baseline was only five to seven.

In the case of this clone: Antigen specificity is unknown.

CDR1 is SQVTM, CDR2 ANQGSEA, per germline. V lost 3 bases and J 4 bases, leaving 13 bases between the germline ends. This CDR3 has 14 amino acids. The sequence derives from an adult in good health. The sequencing used peripheral blood, collected on day 0 of AZD1222 vaccination. This rearrangement joins TRBV29-1 to TRBJ1-3, with TRBD1 as a possible D gene (6 bases). Here the CDR3 reads CSVETGDYGNTIYF. DNA of the CDR3: TGCAGCGTTGAGACAGGAGATTACGGAAACACCATATATTTT.